The clone carrying this TCR beta chain was detected many times. This sample is part of a study of metastatic and nonmetastatic thyroid tumors. Using MiXCR, TCRdb reanalyzed the PCR reads. The sample contains about 16,000 clones, 9.5% to 15% of which appear only once. V was clipped by 3 bases and J by 7 bases, with 28 bases between them. Germline V gives CDR1 MGHRA, CDR2 YSYEKL. The CDR3 has 18 residues. All patients were treatment-naive before thyroid surgery. The receptor was isolated from a female donor with papillary thyroid cancer or a benign thyroid nodule (not recorded which). Some clones in this sample may be carry-over from other donors' samples. The genes are TRBV4-1 and TRBJ2-7; a weak D match, TRBD1 (6 bases). Material: blood. The CDR3 sequence: CASSQRHFRDIVDREQYF. The CDR3 nucleotides read TGCGCCAGCAGCCAGAGGCATTTTAGGGACATTGTTGATAGGGAGCAGTACTTC.